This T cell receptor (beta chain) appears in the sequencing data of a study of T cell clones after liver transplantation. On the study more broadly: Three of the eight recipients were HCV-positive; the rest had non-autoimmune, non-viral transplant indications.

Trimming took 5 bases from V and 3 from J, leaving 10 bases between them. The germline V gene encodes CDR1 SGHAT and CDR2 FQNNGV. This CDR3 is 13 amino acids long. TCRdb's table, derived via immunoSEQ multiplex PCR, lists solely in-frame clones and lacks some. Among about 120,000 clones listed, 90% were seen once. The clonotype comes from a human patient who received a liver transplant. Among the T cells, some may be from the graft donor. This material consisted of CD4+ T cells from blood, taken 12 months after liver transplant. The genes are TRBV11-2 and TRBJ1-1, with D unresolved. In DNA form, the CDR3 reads TGTGCCAGCAGCGCCGACACGGACACTGAAGCTTTCTTT. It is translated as CASSADTDTEAFF.